Below are 16 T cell receptor beta chains sequenced from a single sample in a study of CD8 T cells in Susac syndrome. Random hexamers were used to reverse transcribe the RNA input (roughly 0.5 to 1 ug). TCRdb reprocessed the immunoSEQ multiplex PCR reads with MiXCR, giving one entry per CDR3 protein. The data contain fewer than 350,000 distinct CDR3 sequences, 92% of them singletons. Sequenced: CD4+ T cells from PBMCs. These receptors originate from a human donor with multiple sclerosis.

V is TRBV19 and J is TRBJ1-2, with D hard to call. Trimming shortened V by 6 bases and J by 7 bases, and 21 bases separated the two germline ends. This CDR3 is 15 amino acids long. CDR1 and CDR2 from the germline V gene are LNHDA and SQIVND (reference sequence). The CDR3 sequence: CASSRPRDVSRGYTF. CDR3 coding DNA: TGTGCCAGTAGCCGTCCACGGGATGTATCTCGTGGCTACACCTTC.

The chain links TRBV18 to TRBJ2-7; TRBD1 matches at 8 bases. The CDR3 sequence is 14 residues long. Germline lookup yields CDR1 KGHSH and CDR2 LQKENI. Trimming at V came to 4 bases and at J to 5 bases, leaving 7 bases not matched to a gene. The CDR3 DNA follows: TGTGCCAGCTCACAAAGACAGGGGTTCAACGAGCAGTACTTC. Amino acids: CASSQRQGFNEQYF.

The chain has TRBV30 and TRBJ2-7; D possibly corresponds to TRBD2 (5 bases). The CDR3 loop spans 13 amino acids. Germline CDR1 is GTSNPN and CDR2 is SVGIG (reference sequence). V lost 5 bases to trimming and J lost 4 bases, with 15 bases between them. For the CDR3, the DNA is TGTGCCTGGGGCGGGCCAGGACGTTACGAGCAGTACTTC. This sequence encodes CAWGGPGRYEQYF.

The chain recombines TRBV5-1 with TRBJ2-1, with D possibly matching TRBD2 (6 bases). V lost 0 bases to trimming and J lost 0 bases, with 10 bases between them. Germline values: CDR1 SGHRS, CDR2 YFSETQ. The CDR3 covers 16 residues. CDR3 bases: TGCGCCAGCAGCTTGGAGGCGGGGAGCTCCTACAATGAGCAGTTCTTC. Protein product: CASSLEAGSSYNEQFF.

V usage is TRBV27 and J usage is TRBJ1-4; no firm D call. CDR3 size: 16 residues. The germline V gene encodes CDR1 MNHEY and CDR2 SMNVEV (reference sequence). V lost 5 bases to trimming and J lost 7 bases, with 20 bases between them. CDR3 DNA sequence: TGTGCCAGCAGTCCGAGATGGGAGCCTAATTTTGAAAAACTGTTTTTT. Its protein product is CASSPRWEPNFEKLFF.

The J gene is TRBJ1-2, the V gene TRBV3-1; D call uncertain. The CDR3 length is 15 residues. CDR1 and CDR2 (germline): LGHDT, YNNKEL (reference sequence). Trimming cost V 3 bases and J 6 bases, with 17 bases left between them. CDR3 coding DNA: TGTGCCAGCAGCCAGGTTCCTCCGGGAAAACATGGCTACACCTTC. It is translated as CASSQVPPGKHGYTF.

This clonotype appeared a few times. The rearrangement links TRBV6-6 to TRBJ1-2; 7 bases align to TRBD1. Germline V gene sequence: CDR1 MNHNY, CDR2 SVGAGI (reference sequence). V shed 7 bases and J 5 bases; nucleotides not matched to a gene: 13. CDR3 length equals 15 residues. DNA for the CDR3: TGTGCCAGCATCAAGGGGGCAGAGACTGGGTATGGCTACACCTTC. Translating gives CASIKGAETGYGYTF.

This sequence joins TRBV9 and TRBJ1-1; D is uncertain. V was clipped by 4 bases and J by 10 bases, with 11 bases between them. The CDR3 is 11 amino acids. CDR1 and CDR2 (germline): SGDLS, YYNGEE. The CDR3 sequence: CASSPAGRAFF. The DNA for the CDR3 is TGTGCCAGCAGCCCAGCAGGCCGAGCTTTCTTT.

This chain links TRBV2 with TRBJ2-3; weak D call: TRBD2 (5 bases). Germline V lookup: CDR1 SNHLY, CDR2 FYNNEI. The CDR3 covers 13 residues. Deletions cut 6 bases from V and 4 bases from J, with 11 bases between. The CDR3 sequence: CASRSQEADTQYF. The DNA for the CDR3 is TGTGCCAGCAGGTCGCAGGAGGCAGATACGCAGTATTTT. Combining the CDR3 with reference TRBV2 and TRBJ2-3 gives the whole variable domain EPEVTQTPSHQVTQMGQEVILRCVPISNHLYFYWYRQILGQKVEFLVSFYNNEISEKSEIFDDQFSVERPDGSNFTLKIRSTKLEDSAMYFCASRSQEADTQYFGPGTRLTVL.

This clonotype occurred once. V and J are TRBV2 and TRBJ2-7; 13 bases are shared with TRBD2. From germline, CDR1 is SNHLY and CDR2 FYNNEI. The CDR3 covers 15 residues. V lost 6 bases to trimming and J lost 3 bases; unmatched junction nucleotides: 5. CDR3 protein: CASRQLAGGHYEQYF. For the CDR3, the DNA is TGTGCCAGCAGACAACTAGCGGGAGGGCACTACGAGCAGTACTTC.

The chain has TRBV27 and TRBJ2-3, with D perhaps TRBD2 (6 bases). Trimming removed 5 bases at V and 4 bases at J, with 13 bases between. Germline loops: CDR1 MNHEY, CDR2 SMNVEV (reference sequence). The length of the CDR3 is 14 residues. CDR3 nucleotides: TGTGCCAGCAGTCTCTCTAGCGCCGCAGATACGCAGTATTTT. This codes for CASSLSSAADTQYF.

The rearrangement joins TRBV6-2 or TRBV6-3 to TRBJ2-3; 9 bases are shared with TRBD1. This CDR3 spans 13 amino acids. Germline assignment: CDR1 MNHEY and CDR2 SVGEGT. V lost 6 bases and J lost 6; bases outside the gene matches: 4. CDR3 DNA: TGTGCCAGCAGACAGGGGGCAACGGATACGCAGTATTTT. Protein product: CASRQGATDTQYF.

The chain has TRBV20-1 and TRBJ2-7; possibly TRBD1 or TRBD2 for D (6 bases each). Trimming took off 1 base at V and 6 bases at J, with 16 bases between the two ends. This CDR3 contains 14 residues. Per germline, CDR1 DFQATT and CDR2 SNEGSKA (reference sequence). CDR3 in amino acids: CSARAGGAFIEQYF. For the CDR3, the DNA is TGCAGTGCTAGAGCCGGGGGCGCTTTTATCGAGCAGTACTTC.

The chain is built from TRBV20-1 and TRBJ1-4, with unresolved D. Germline CDR1 and CDR2: DFQATT and SNEGSKA (reference sequence). The V gene lost 6 bases and the J gene lost 10 bases, with 15 bases spanning the gap. The CDR3 is 12 amino acids. The CDR3 sequence is CSASFAGGKLFF. The CDR3 DNA reads TGCAGTGCCTCGTTCGCCGGTGGAAAACTGTTTTTT.

The chain has TRBV4-1 and TRBJ1-5; unclear D gene. The CDR3 sequence is 15 residues long. Germline lookup yields CDR1 MGHRA and CDR2 YSYEKL. V was pared by 4 bases and J by 6 bases, with 16 bases between. This chain's CDR3 is CASSLVAHSGQPQHF. Here the CDR3 DNA reads TGCGCCAGCAGCCTCGTCGCTCATAGTGGTCAGCCCCAGCATTTT.

The chain carries TRBV29-1 and TRBJ1-1, with D tentatively TRBD1 (6 bases). The CDR3 extends over 15 amino acids. V was cut by 6 bases and J by 0 bases, with 17 bases left in between. The germline gives CDR1 SQVTM, CDR2 ANQGSEA. In DNA form, the CDR3 reads TGCAGCGTACAACCAGGGGTCTCCATGAACACTGAAGCTTTCTTT. Its translation is CSVQPGVSMNTEAFF.